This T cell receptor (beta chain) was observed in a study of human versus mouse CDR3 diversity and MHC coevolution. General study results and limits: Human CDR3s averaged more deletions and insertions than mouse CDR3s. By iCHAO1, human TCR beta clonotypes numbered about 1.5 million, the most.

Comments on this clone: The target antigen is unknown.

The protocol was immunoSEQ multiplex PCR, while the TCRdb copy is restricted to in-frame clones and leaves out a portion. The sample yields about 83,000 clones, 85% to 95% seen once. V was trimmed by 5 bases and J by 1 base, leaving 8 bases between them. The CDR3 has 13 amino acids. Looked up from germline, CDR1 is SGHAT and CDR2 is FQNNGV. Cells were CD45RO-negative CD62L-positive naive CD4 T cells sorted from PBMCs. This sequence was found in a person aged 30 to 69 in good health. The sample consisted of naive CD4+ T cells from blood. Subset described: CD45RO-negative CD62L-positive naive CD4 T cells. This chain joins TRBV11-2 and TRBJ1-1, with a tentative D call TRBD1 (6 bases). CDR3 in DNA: TGTGCCAGCAGCACAGGGCCGAACACTGAAGCTTTCTTT. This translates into CASSTGPNTEAFF.